Below are 30 T cell receptor beta chains sequenced from a single sample in a study of OX40 agonist ivuxolimab in advanced cancers. Libraries were constructed by the immunoSEQ multiplex PCR assay. TCRdb holds this immuneACCESS table with in-frame rearrangements only. Some clones are missing; in checked studies, unresolved V genes explain under half, and the rest has no known cause. The sample table contains tens of thousands of clones; only one count was recorded for around 87% of them. The top ten clonotypes cover more than 25% of the sample. The sample in question was CD4+ or CD8+ T cells sorted from blood, obtained in a trial of the OX40 agonist ivuxolimab. Receptors were obtained from an adult with an advanced solid tumor such as melanoma, head and neck, liver or kidney cancer.

This chain joins TRBV7-2 and TRBJ1-4; D is undetermined. The germline gives CDR1 SGHTA, CDR2 FQGNSA. V dropped 1 base and J dropped 4 bases, with 7 bases sitting between them. The CDR3 loop spans 14 amino acids. CDR3 nucleotides: TGTGCCAGCAGCTTAGGGAAGGGTAATGAAAAACTGTTTTTT. As protein: CASSLGKGNEKLFF.

J is TRBJ2-6 and V is TRBV5-1, with D maybe TRBD2 (5 bases). The CDR3 covers 15 residues. Germline V gene lookup returns CDR1 SGHRS and CDR2 YFSETQ. V lost 2 bases, J lost 0 bases, and 6 bases lay in between. The CDR3 sequence: CASSFRDSGANVLTF. CDR3 nucleotides: TGCGCCAGCAGCTTTCGGGACTCTGGGGCCAACGTCCTGACTTTC.

V is TRBV7-9 and J is TRBJ2-7; D remains ambiguous. CDR3 length: 12 amino acids. Trimming cost V 5 bases and J 1 base, with 6 bases left between them. Germline CDR1 is SEHNR and CDR2 is FQNEAQ (reference sequence). The CDR3: CASSPTSYEQYF. CDR3 nucleotides: TGTGCCAGCAGCCCGACTTCCTACGAGCAGTACTTC.

V is TRBV19 and J is TRBJ2-3; 7 bases are a match to TRBD2. Germline V gives CDR1 LNHDA, CDR2 SQIVND (reference sequence). The CDR3 extends over 15 amino acids. The ends lost 4 bases at V and 3 bases at J; junction bases unmatched: 7. This chain's CDR3 is CASSRRGIRTDTQYF. In DNA, the CDR3 is TGTGCCAGTAGTAGGCGGGGGATAAGGACAGATACGCAGTATTTT.

CDR3 protein: CASSLVGAYQYSNQPQHF. The CDR3 nucleotides read TGTGCCAGCAGCTTAGTGGGGGCATACCAATATAGCAATCAGCCCCAGCATTTT. This sequence joins TRBV11-2 and TRBJ1-5; possibly TRBD1 for D (6 bases). CDR1 is SGHAT, CDR2 FQNNGV, per germline. Trimming shortened V by 1 base and J by 0 bases, and 16 bases separated the two germline ends. This CDR3 has 18 residues.

This chain connects TRBV11-2 to TRBJ2-7; D is uncertain. The CDR3 is 12 amino acids. Looked up from germline, CDR1 is SGHAT and CDR2 is FQNNGV. V lost 1 base to trimming and J lost 6 bases, with 7 bases between them. CDR3 region: CASSLGYGEQYF. CDR3 nucleotides: TGTGCCAGCAGCTTAGGGTACGGCGAGCAGTACTTC.

The chain employs TRBV27 and TRBJ2-5; 7 bases are a match to TRBD1. The V segment lost 5 bases and the J segment 2 bases; nucleotides outside the gene matches: 5. CDR1 MNHEY and CDR2 SMNVEV come from the germline V gene (reference sequence). The length of the CDR3 is 14 residues. CDR3: CASSNLGQQETQYF. In DNA form, the CDR3 reads TGTGCCAGCAGTAACTTGGGACAGCAAGAGACCCAGTACTTC.

The chain joins TRBV11-2 to TRBJ2-1; TRBD2 matches at 13 bases. Germline CDR1 reads SGHAT; CDR2 reads FQNNGV. V gave up 5 bases and J gave up 8 bases; unmatched junction bases: 9. This CDR3 has 16 amino acids. CDR3 in DNA: TGTGCCAGCAGCCCAGGTTGGACTAGCGGGAGCGATGAGCAGTTCTTC. It codes for CASSPGWTSGSDEQFF.

This chain joins TRBV6-1 and TRBJ1-2; no clear D gene. Germline-derived CDR1 and CDR2 are MNHNS and SASEGT. The CDR3 has 15 residues. The V end was cut by 2 bases, the J end by 5 bases, with 15 bases between. The CDR3 region is CASSESLSLGYGYTF. CDR3 coding DNA: TGTGCCAGCAGTGAAAGTCTTAGCTTGGGTTATGGCTACACCTTC.

The chain has TRBV5-1 and TRBJ2-3, with D possibly TRBD1 on 6 matching bases. Germline CDR1 and CDR2: SGHRS and YFSETQ. This CDR3 comprises 14 residues. Trimming pared 5 bases from V and 3 bases from J, leaving 13 bases between. The CDR3 reads CASRGGMGTDTQYF. CDR3 in DNA: TGCGCCAGCAGAGGGGGAATGGGGACAGATACGCAGTATTTT.

This rearrangement joins TRBV5-1 to TRBJ2-1; 12 bases line up with TRBD2. Germline values: CDR1 SGHRS, CDR2 YFSETQ. The length of the CDR3 is 17 residues. After removal of 5 bases from V and 7 bases from J, the junction contained 13 bases not matched to a gene. CDR3 in amino acids: CASRPDGLAGFKNEQFF. CDR3 sequence (DNA): TGCGCCAGCAGACCCGATGGACTAGCGGGATTTAAAAATGAGCAGTTCTTC.

The V call is TRBV11-2, the J call TRBJ2-5, with D possibly TRBD1 on 5 matching bases. This CDR3 is 14 amino acids long. CDR1 and CDR2 from the germline V gene are SGHAT and FQNNGV. With 5 bases removed from V and 2 bases from J, the gap between germline ends came to 12 bases. This CDR3 is CASSLDSRQETQYF. The CDR3, as DNA: TGTGCCAGCAGCCTCGACAGCAGACAAGAGACCCAGTACTTC.

This clone came up once. V is TRBV4-2 and J is TRBJ2-7; tentative D call: TRBD1 (5 bases). CDR3 size: 14 residues. V shed 4 bases and J shed 0 bases, with 10 bases lying between them. CDR1 and CDR2 (germline): LGHNA, YNFKEQ. The CDR3 coding sequence is TGTGCCAGCAGCCTAACAGGTGACTCCTACGAGCAGTACTTC. This codes for CASSLTGDSYEQYF.

The V and J genes are TRBV11-2 and TRBJ1-5, with D possibly TRBD1 on 5 matching bases. Germline V gene sequence: CDR1 SGHAT, CDR2 FQNNGV. The V gene lost 6 bases and the J gene lost 7 bases, with 19 bases spanning the gap. The CDR3 spans 15 residues. CDR3: CASSSEGIPGQPQHF. In DNA, the CDR3 is TGTGCCAGCAGTTCTGAGGGGATACCAGGGCAGCCCCAGCATTTT.

This clone was seen a single time. This chain uses TRBV18 with TRBJ2-3; 10 bases line up with TRBD2. The CDR3 is made up of 17 amino acids. Germline V gene data show CDR1 as KGHSH and CDR2 as LQKENI. The V segment lost 3 bases and the J segment 3 bases; nucleotides outside the gene matches: 9. The CDR3, as DNA: TGTGCCAGCTCACCCTTAAGCGGGAGGGGTCGTACAGATACGCAGTATTTT. Translation gives CASSPLSGRGRTDTQYF.

The chain has TRBV2 and TRBJ2-5, with D maybe TRBD2 (7 bases). The CDR3 loop spans 14 amino acids. Germline CDR1 and CDR2: SNHLY and FYNNEI. Trimming shortened V by 6 bases and J by 5 bases, and 16 bases separated the two germline ends. The chain's CDR3 is CASSFLGRGETQYF. DNA for the CDR3: TGTGCCAGCAGCTTCCTTGGGAGGGGGGAGACCCAGTACTTC.

The chain couples TRBV5-1 to TRBJ2-7, with TRBD1 identical over 11 bases. V gave up 3 bases and J gave up 3 bases; unmatched junction bases: 5. Germline CDR1 is SGHRS and CDR2 is YFSETQ. This CDR3 is built from 15 residues. In DNA form, the CDR3 reads TGCGCCAGCAGCTCAGGACAGGGGGCGGGCTACGAGCAGTACTTC. This codes for CASSSGQGAGYEQYF.

This chain uses TRBV7-9 with TRBJ1-1, with D perhaps matching TRBD1 (5 bases). V was cut by 5 bases and J by 6 bases, with 16 bases left in between. The CDR3 contains 14 residues. Germline CDR1 and CDR2: SEHNR and FQNEAQ (reference sequence). CDR3 sequence (DNA): TGTGCCAGCAGCCGAGAGGGGACGGCCTCTGAAGCTTTCTTT. This codes for CASSREGTASEAFF.

The rearrangement links TRBV5-1 to TRBJ2-3; no clear D gene. Trimming took off 0 bases at V and 9 bases at J, with 5 bases between the two ends. CDR1 is SGHRS and CDR2 is YFSETQ in the germline V gene. The CDR3 contains 11 residues. The CDR3, as DNA: TGCGCCAGCAGCTTGGAAATAACGCAGTATTTT. It is translated as CASSLEITQYF.

The chain recombines TRBV2 with TRBJ1-2; tentative D call: TRBD1 (5 bases). Germline V lookup: CDR1 SNHLY, CDR2 FYNNEI. Between the trimmed V and J ends, which lost 8 bases and 5 bases, there was a span of 6 bases. The CDR3 extends over 10 amino acids. CDR3 nucleotides: TGTGCCAGCGGGGGGTATGGCTACACCTTC. Protein sequence: CASGGYGYTF.

This clone is a singleton in its sample. One end of the junction varies from germline; a read error may be responsible. The chain uses TRBV6-1 and TRBJ2-7, with 7 bases identical to TRBD2. The CDR3 extends over 16 amino acids. Germline V lookup: CDR1 MNHNS, CDR2 SASEGT. The CDR3 sequence: CAISELGSPSGGEQYF. The CDR3 coding sequence is TGTGCCATCAGTGAGTTAGGGTCCCCTTCGGGAGGAGAGCAGTACTTC.

This clone has only one observation. The J gene is TRBJ1-5, the V gene TRBV5-6, with 8 bases fitting TRBD1. The length of the CDR3 is 16 residues. V dropped 4 bases and J dropped 5; count of bases not matched to a gene: 11. Germline V gene sequence: CDR1 SGHDT, CDR2 YYEEEE. The CDR3 DNA reads as TGTGCCAGCAGCAACCCGGGACAGGTTTTGCATCAGCCCCAGCATTTT. Encoded protein: CASSNPGQVLHQPQHF.

This chain links TRBV6-5 with TRBJ2-3; tentative D call: TRBD2 (5 bases). Per germline, CDR1 MNHEY and CDR2 SVGAGI. V was clipped by 7 bases and J by 1 base, with 15 bases between them. The CDR3 contains 15 residues. CDR3 sequence reads: CASNLGGLGTDTQYF. The CDR3 DNA sequence: TGTGCCAGCAATTTAGGAGGTTTGGGCACAGATACGCAGTATTTT.

This sequence joins TRBV6-1 and TRBJ2-5; possibly TRBD2 for D (6 bases). Germline V CDR1 and CDR2: MNHNS, SASEGT. The CDR3 is 13 amino acids. V lost 9 bases to trimming and J lost 2 bases, with 13 bases between them. As DNA, the CDR3 is TGTGCCAGTCAGGTGGGAGGACAAGAGACCCAGTACTTC. It encodes CASQVGGQETQYF.

The chain employs TRBV25-1 and TRBJ1-1, with D perhaps matching TRBD1 (5 bases). Trimming left V 5 bases short and J 5 bases short, with 18 bases between. The CDR3 spans 15 residues. Per the germline V gene, CDR1 is MGHDK and CDR2 is SYGVNS. DNA of the CDR3: TGTGCCAGCAGTAACCCCGGGGCCCCGTTGACTGAAGCTTTCTTT. The encoded protein is CASSNPGAPLTEAFF.

This chain links TRBV19 with TRBJ2-1; a weak D match, TRBD1 (6 bases). The germline CDR1 and CDR2 sequences are LNHDA and SQIVND (reference sequence). This CDR3 spans 16 amino acids. Trimming stripped 0 bases from V and 14 bases from J, with 23 bases between. The CDR3 protein is CASSIDVVGGSPSEFF. Here the CDR3 DNA reads TGTGCCAGTAGTATAGATGTGGTTGGGGGCAGCCCGTCAGAGTTCTTC.

The chain combines TRBV10-3 with TRBJ1-1; D call uncertain. The CDR3 is 15 residues long. CDR1 and CDR2 (germline): ENHRY, SYGVKD. V shed 0 bases and J shed 0 bases, with 8 bases lying between them. The CDR3 region is CAISESWTLNTEAFF. The CDR3 DNA reads as TGTGCCATCAGTGAGTCTTGGACCCTGAACACTGAAGCTTTCTTT.

This chain uses TRBV7-9 with TRBJ2-3, with 9 bases identical to TRBD2. The germline V gene encodes CDR1 SEHNR and CDR2 FQNEAQ (reference sequence). The CDR3 is made up of 18 amino acids. J was trimmed by 7 bases and V by 0 bases; bases with no gene match: 14. CDR3 in amino acids: CASSLAPGGRARSYTQYF. Here the CDR3 DNA reads TGTGCCAGCAGCTTAGCGCCGGGCGGGAGGGCCCGTTCATATACGCAGTATTTT.

CDR3: CASSQDRNYGYTF. The CDR3 DNA reads as TGCGCCAGCAGCCAAGACAGGAACTATGGCTACACCTTC. The rearrangement uses TRBV4-1 and TRBJ1-2, with no clear D. The germline V gene has CDR1 MGHRA and CDR2 YSYEKL. The CDR3 runs 13 residues. V was clipped by 0 bases and J by 2 bases, with 4 bases between them.

This chain joins TRBV2 and TRBJ1-1; 8 nucleotides agree with TRBD1. The CDR3 sequence is 13 residues long. The V gene end was trimmed by 7 bases and the J gene end by 6 bases; junction bases not matched to a gene: 7. Germline-derived CDR1 and CDR2 are SNHLY and FYNNEI. The CDR3 bases are TGTGCCAGCACCTTGGACAGGGAAGCTGAAGCTTTCTTT. This sequence encodes CASTLDREAEAFF.